The rows below give T cell receptor beta chains drawn from one sample of a study of cytomegalovirus exposure and HLA in healthy donors. The repertoire was sequenced with immunoSEQ multiplex PCR; TCRdb's copy has only in-frame clones and lacks some. Of 150,000 to 200,000 clones in the sample, approximately 71% were seen once. Sequenced material: PBMCs. The receptors were sampled from a girl aged 5-17 years in good health and CMV-seronegative. Each CDR3 is given with its conserved first and last residue. A D gene is named only where the DNA matches it firmly. The size field is filled for only some rows; it gives once, few, many or a size class.

DNA	CDR3	size	V	J	D
TGTGCCAGCAGCTTGGGGGGTTCTGGAAACACCATATATTTT	CASSLGGSGNTIYF	-	TRBV7-8	TRBJ1-3	-
TGTGCCGGCAGCTTAGGAGGGCTCCAGCATTTT	CAGSLGGLQHF	-	TRBV7-8	TRBJ1-5	-
TGTGCCAGCTCTTTGACAGGGACTCCATATAATTCACCCCTCCACTTT	CASSLTGTPYNSPLHF	-	TRBV18	TRBJ1-6	TRBD1
TGTGCCAGCAGCTTGGGGGGACTAGCCGTGGAGACCCAGTACTTC	CASSLGGLAVETQYF	few	TRBV5-6	TRBJ2-5	TRBD2
TGCGCCAGCAGCTTGTCAGGGGGGAGCAATCAGCCCCAGCATTTT	CASSLSGGSNQPQHF	-	TRBV5-1	TRBJ1-5	TRBD1
TGTGCCAGCAGCCAAGATAGGATCGGGAGTAGGCCTGAAGCTTTCTTT	CASSQDRIGSRPEAFF	-	TRBV4-2	TRBJ1-1	-
TGTGCCAGCAGTGACTCGCGGGCGATGTTACAGGGCCGAAACAATCAGCCCCAGCATTTT	CASSDSRAMLQGRNNQPQHF	-	TRBV6-4	TRBJ1-5	-
TGTGCCAGCAGCTCAGCACCGAGGGACACTGAAGCTTTCTTT	CASSSAPRDTEAFF	-	TRBV7-9	TRBJ1-1	-
TGCGCCAGCAGAACGGACAGGGCCCCTGAAGCTTTCTTT	CASRTDRAPEAFF	few	TRBV5-1	TRBJ1-1	TRBD1
TGTGCCAGCAAGAGTGAGAAAGACAGGGGCTACGAGCAGTACTTC	CASKSEKDRGYEQYF	-	TRBV2	TRBJ2-7	TRBD1
TGTGCCAGTCGGGATGGGGAGTACGACGACGAGCAGTACTTC	CASRDGEYDDEQYF	-	TRBV7-6	TRBJ2-7	-
TGTGCCAGCACCCTCGGGGACAGGGACGACGAGCAGTACTTC	CASTLGDRDDEQYF	-	TRBV28	TRBJ2-7	TRBD1
TGTGCCAGCAGCGTGATGACAGGGATCCAAGAGACCCAGTACTTC	CASSVMTGIQETQYF	-	TRBV9	TRBJ2-5	TRBD1
TGTGCCAGCAGCACGCGACTAGCGGCCTCCTACAATGAGCAGTTCTTC	CASSTRLAASYNEQFF	-	TRBV7-9	TRBJ2-1	TRBD2
TGTGCCAGCAGCTCCTCAGGAAGGTACAATGAGCAGTTCTTC	CASSSSGRYNEQFF	-	TRBV7-3	TRBJ2-1	-
TGTGCCAGCAGCTTAGTGAGTAGCGGGGGTTTTGAGCAGTTCTTC	CASSLVSSGGFEQFF	-	TRBV7-8	TRBJ2-1	TRBD2
TGTGCCAGCAGCTCTTTGAGAGTCCACAATGAGCAGTTCTTC	CASSSLRVHNEQFF	few	TRBV11-2	TRBJ2-1	-
TGTGCCACCAGCGGACAGGACAATCAGCCCCAGCATTTT	CATSGQDNQPQHF	few	TRBV15	TRBJ1-5	TRBD1